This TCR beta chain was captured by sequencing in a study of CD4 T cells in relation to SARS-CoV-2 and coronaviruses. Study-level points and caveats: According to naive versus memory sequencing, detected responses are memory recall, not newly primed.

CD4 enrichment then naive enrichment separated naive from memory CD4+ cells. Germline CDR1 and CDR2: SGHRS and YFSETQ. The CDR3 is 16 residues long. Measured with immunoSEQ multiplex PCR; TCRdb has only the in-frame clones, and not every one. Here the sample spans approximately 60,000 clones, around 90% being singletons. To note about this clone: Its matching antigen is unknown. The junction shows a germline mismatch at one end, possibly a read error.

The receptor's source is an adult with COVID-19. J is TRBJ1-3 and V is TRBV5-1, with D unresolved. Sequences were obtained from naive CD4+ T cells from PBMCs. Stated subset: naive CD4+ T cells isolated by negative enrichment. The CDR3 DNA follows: TGCGCCAGCAGTTTGGGGTACCCTCACTCTGGAAACACCATATATTTT. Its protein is CASSLGYPHSGNTIYF.